The 29 T cell receptor beta chains below all came from one sample that was sequenced in a study of TIL therapy for anti-PD-1-resistant metastatic lung cancer. Time point given: pre-treatment sample, taken before nivolumab and TIL therapy. Pleural nodules or supraclavicular lymph nodes made up most of the excised metastases sampled. This was the immunoSEQ v3 assay. Libraries were prepared by immunoSEQ multiplex PCR; TCRdb keeps only in-frame clonotypes and omits some of them. The sample shows approximately 24,000 clones, 55% to 80% of them seen only once. Sample: tumor tissue, taken at baseline. The receptors were gathered from a person between 25 and 80 years old with non-small cell lung cancer.

This clone was recorded a few times. The CDR3 DNA follows: TGTGCCAGTAGTCCCATGGGACAGGGGGACACCGGGGAGCTGTTTTTT. It yields the protein CASSPMGQGDTGELFF. This chain connects TRBV19 to TRBJ2-2, with TRBD1 matching 11 bases. In germline, CDR1 is LNHDA, CDR2 SQIVND (reference sequence). Unmatched junction bases numbered 5, after V lost 5 bases and J lost 3 bases. This CDR3 is 16 amino acids long.

V and J are TRBV19 and TRBJ2-1; 7 bases match TRBD2. Germline CDR1 reads LNHDA; CDR2 reads SQIVND (reference sequence). The CDR3 extends over 15 amino acids. Trimming at V came to 5 bases and at J to 5 bases, leaving 9 bases not matched to a gene. CDR3 DNA: TGTGCCAGTAGTGCACGGGGAGGGAATCACAATGAGCAGTTCTTC. Encoded protein: CASSARGGNHNEQFF. Based on the CDR3 plus reference TRBV19 and TRBJ2-1, the full variable domain is DGGITQSPKYLFRKEGQNVTLSCEQNLNHDAMYWYRQDPGQGLRLIYYSQIVNDFQKGDIAEGYSVSREKKESFPLTVTSAQKNPTAFYLCASSARGGNHNEQFFGPGTRLTVL.

V usage is TRBV5-1 and J usage is TRBJ2-2; D unclear. Trimming removed 6 bases from V and 2 bases from J, with 11 bases in between. Germline lookup yields CDR1 SGHRS and CDR2 YFSETQ. This CDR3 comprises 14 residues. The CDR3 DNA follows: TGCGCCAGCACCCTGACTCCCAACACCGGGGAGCTGTTTTTT. Its protein is CASTLTPNTGELFF.

As DNA, the CDR3 is TGTGCCAGCAGCGTATCAGGGACTCTCGGCGAGCAGTACTTC. As protein: CASSVSGTLGEQYF. V gene TRBV9 combines with J gene TRBJ2-7, with D possibly TRBD2 on 6 matching bases. Germline V gene lookup returns CDR1 SGDLS and CDR2 YYNGEE. V was clipped by 1 base and J by 6 bases, with 14 bases between them. This CDR3 is built from 14 residues.

The chain carries TRBV7-8 and TRBJ2-1; tentatively, D is TRBD2 (7 bases). There are 15 residues in the CDR3. V dropped 4 bases and J dropped 4 bases, with 14 bases sitting between them. Germline V CDR1 and CDR2: SGHVS, FQNEAQ. CDR3 sequence reads: CASSSIGGDYNEQFF. As DNA, the CDR3 is TGTGCCAGCAGCTCAATAGGGGGGGATTACAATGAGCAGTTCTTC.

The rearrangement uses TRBV7-2 and TRBJ1-5; a weak D match, TRBD1 (6 bases). V dropped 3 bases and J dropped 2 bases, with 8 bases sitting between them. CDR3 length: 14 residues. The germline gives CDR1 SGHTA, CDR2 FQGNSA. In DNA form, the CDR3 reads TGTGCCAGCAGCTTGGCAGGGGGCAATCAGCCCCAGCATTTT. Translating it yields CASSLAGGNQPQHF.

This clone was detected only once. V usage is TRBV5-1 and J usage is TRBJ2-7; 12 nucleotides line up with TRBD2. Trimming removed 4 bases from V and 1 base from J; junction bases left unmatched: 6. The V gene's germline CDR1 is SGHRS and CDR2 YFSETQ. There are 16 residues in the CDR3. CDR3 sequence: CASSMTSGGLSYEQYF. The DNA of the CDR3 is TGCGCCAGCAGCATGACTAGCGGGGGACTTTCCTACGAGCAGTACTTC.

The CDR3 protein is CASSWDGTGSDGYTF. As DNA, the CDR3 is TGCGCCAGCAGCTGGGACGGGACAGGGAGCGATGGCTACACCTTC. The chain links TRBV5-1 to TRBJ1-2; 9 bases align to TRBD1. CDR3 length: 15 amino acids. The V gene end was trimmed by 3 bases and the J gene end by 6 bases; junction bases not matched to a gene: 9. Per germline, CDR1 SGHRS and CDR2 YFSETQ.

This chain uses TRBV13 with TRBJ1-4, with D unclear. Germline loops: CDR1 PRHDT, CDR2 FYEKMQ (reference sequence). This CDR3 region has 15 residues. V lost 4 bases to trimming and J lost 0 bases, with 9 bases between them. The CDR3 DNA follows: TGTGCCAGCAGCTACGATATCGCAACTAATGAAAAACTGTTTTTT. Protein sequence: CASSYDIATNEKLFF.

This rearrangement joins TRBV5-1 to TRBJ2-2; 7 bases map to TRBD2. V dropped 4 bases and J dropped 4; count of bases not matched to a gene: 7. Looked up from germline, CDR1 is SGHRS and CDR2 is YFSETQ. The CDR3 extends over 15 amino acids. The CDR3 loop is CASSLTTSLTGELFF. The CDR3 DNA follows: TGCGCCAGCAGCCTAACGACTAGCCTCACCGGGGAGCTGTTTTTT.

This clone has a handful of counts. The chain employs TRBV27 and TRBJ2-2; 7 bases agree with TRBD2. V dropped 6 bases and J dropped 2; count of bases not matched to a gene: 9. The germline V gene encodes CDR1 MNHEY and CDR2 SMNVEV (reference sequence). This CDR3 has 16 residues. CDR3 sequence reads: CASSPWGGVNTGELFF. Written as DNA, the CDR3 is TGTGCCAGCAGCCCCTGGGGGGGGGTCAACACCGGGGAGCTGTTTTTT.

The chain employs TRBV9 and TRBJ2-1; 13 positions agree with TRBD2. V shed 0 bases and J 6 bases; nucleotides not matched to a gene: 6. Per the germline V gene, CDR1 is SGDLS and CDR2 is YYNGEE. The CDR3 covers 17 residues. The DNA of the CDR3 is TGTGCCAGCAGCGTAGCCCAAGGACTAGCGGGGGTCAATGAGCAGTTCTTC. As protein: CASSVAQGLAGVNEQFF.

V and J are TRBV1 and TRBJ1-1. TRBV1 is deemed a pseudogene. This CDR3 is built from 15 residues. The CDR3 DNA reads as TGCACCAGCAGCCAATACCCGACCGGGGCAGCTGAAGCTTTCTTT. Translating gives CTSSQYPTGAAEAFF.

The chain links TRBV7-8 to TRBJ1-2; 8 positions agree with TRBD1. This CDR3 has 12 residues. After removal of 5 bases from V and 8 bases from J, the junction contained 4 bases not matched to a gene. CDR1 and CDR2 (germline): SGHVS, FQNEAQ. Here the CDR3 reads CASSPDRVGYTF. CDR3 nucleotides: TGTGCCAGCAGCCCGGACAGGGTGGGCTACACCTTC.

The chain has TRBV11-3 and TRBJ2-7, with 8 bases identical to TRBD2. Germline loops: CDR1 SGHNT, CDR2 YENEEA. The CDR3 totals 14 residues. Germline trimming cut 5 bases from V and 6 bases from J; bases unmatched to any gene: 9. The CDR3 coding sequence is TGTGCCAGCAGCGACTACGGGGGGGCCGGCGAGCAGTACTTC. Translated, it gives CASSDYGGAGEQYF.

This clone came up once. The V gene is TRBV6-4, the J gene TRBJ2-1; D might be TRBD2 (5 bases). Germline V CDR1 and CDR2: MRHNA, SNTAGT. The CDR3 loop spans 15 amino acids. Trimming cost V 2 bases and J 7 bases, with 15 bases left between them. CDR3 sequence reads: CASSDRESPGNEQFF. The DNA for the CDR3 is TGTGCCAGCAGTGACCGGGAATCACCCGGGAATGAGCAGTTCTTC.

The rearrangement links TRBV5-4 to TRBJ1-3; weak D call: TRBD1 (5 bases). Trimming left V 4 bases short and J 0 bases short, with 11 bases between. This CDR3 region has 15 residues. Per germline, CDR1 SGHNT and CDR2 YYREEE (reference sequence). The CDR3 DNA reads as TGTGCCAGCAGCGCGGGGACTGACTCTGGAAACACCATATATTTT. Encoded protein: CASSAGTDSGNTIYF.

This clone was picked up a small number of times. The CDR3 nucleotides read TGTGCCAGCAGCTTTCCATATTACAGGGGGTGGAGGACTGAAGCTTTCTTT. The encoded protein is CASSFPYYRGWRTEAFF. The V gene is TRBV7-9, the J gene TRBJ1-1; TRBD1 matches at 8 bases. Unmatched junction bases numbered 14, after V lost 3 bases and J lost 5 bases. The CDR3 is 17 amino acids. CDR1 is SEHNR, CDR2 FQNEAQ, per germline (reference sequence).

The chain joins TRBV5-5 to TRBJ1-5, with D perhaps matching TRBD1 (5 bases). V was cut by 2 bases and J by 7 bases, with 13 bases left in between. Germline loops: CDR1 SGHKS, CDR2 YYEKEE (reference sequence). The CDR3 length is 14 residues. The CDR3 DNA reads as TGTGCCAGCAGCTTAGGAGGGGCAGGGCAGCCCCAGCATTTT. This codes for CASSLGGAGQPQHF.

V is TRBV9 and J is TRBJ2-7, with 12 bases fitting TRBD2. The V and J ends lost 3 bases and 5 bases, in that order; junction bases with no gene match: 6. CDR3 length equals 15 residues. Germline V gene data show CDR1 as SGDLS and CDR2 as YYNGEE. CDR3 bases: TGTGCCAGCAGCGCCCTAGCGGGGGGGCCCAACGAGCAGTACTTC. Amino acid sequence: CASSALAGGPNEQYF.

The chain has TRBV5-1 and TRBJ2-7; D possibly matches TRBD1 or TRBD2 (5 bases each). Per germline, CDR1 SGHRS and CDR2 YFSETQ. The CDR3 has 14 amino acids. Trimming shortened V by 4 bases and J by 0 bases, and 11 bases separated the two germline ends. The CDR3 reads CASSPHGGSYEQYF. The CDR3 nucleotides are TGCGCCAGCAGCCCTCATGGGGGCTCCTACGAGCAGTACTTC.

This clone was detected a few times. The chain combines TRBV27 with TRBJ2-7; 8 bases agree with TRBD1. Per germline, CDR1 MNHEY and CDR2 SMNVEV (reference sequence). Unmatched junction bases numbered 12, after V lost 2 bases and J lost 6 bases. The CDR3 sequence is 16 residues long. CDR3 in amino acids: CASSLSGTGSVVEQYF. CDR3 DNA: TGTGCCAGCAGTTTAAGTGGGACAGGTAGCGTGGTCGAGCAGTACTTC.

The V and J genes are TRBV27 and TRBJ1-1, with D unclear. Germline V CDR1 and CDR2: MNHEY, SMNVEV (reference sequence). Trimming stripped 1 base from V and 1 base from J, with 4 bases between. The CDR3 is made up of 13 amino acids. The CDR3 bases are TGTGCCAGCAGTTTATTGAGGAACACTGAAGCTTTCTTT. Amino acid sequence: CASSLLRNTEAFF.

The V and J genes are TRBV4-1 and TRBJ1-5; 9 bases are a match to TRBD1. Unmatched junction bases numbered 4, after V lost 1 base and J lost 0 bases. This CDR3 spans 17 amino acids. CDR1 and CDR2 (germline): MGHRA, YSYEKL. CDR3 amino acids: CASSQGTGVVSNQPQHF. CDR3 DNA sequence: TGCGCCAGCAGCCAAGGGACAGGGGTAGTTAGCAATCAGCCCCAGCATTTT.

The rearrangement links TRBV6-5 to TRBJ1-6; possible D gene TRBD1, 6 bases. With 6 bases removed from V and 10 bases from J, the gap between germline ends came to 16 bases. The CDR3 sequence is 14 residues long. From germline, CDR1 is MNHEY and CDR2 SVGAGI. This CDR3 reads CASRRGDGGSPLHF. DNA for the CDR3: TGTGCCAGCAGGAGGGGGGACGGCGGATCACCCCTCCACTTT.

The chain combines TRBV27 with TRBJ2-5; TRBD2 agrees at 12 bases. V was pared by 4 bases and J by 5 bases, with 8 bases of the junction left unmatched. The CDR3 sequence is 16 residues long. The germline CDR1 and CDR2 sequences are MNHEY and SMNVEV (reference sequence). The CDR3 coding sequence is TGTGCCAGCAGTTACCTAGCGGGGGGGGATGGGGAGACCCAGTACTTC. The encoded protein is CASSYLAGGDGETQYF.

V gene TRBV6-6 combines with J gene TRBJ1-5; tentatively, D is TRBD1 (6 bases). V lost 2 bases and J 0 bases, leaving 11 bases between the germline ends. The CDR3 covers 16 residues. Germline V lookup: CDR1 MNHNY, CDR2 SVGAGI (reference sequence). This CDR3 reads CASSYPGHTSNQPQHF. The CDR3 coding sequence is TGTGCCAGCAGTTACCCGGGACACACTAGCAATCAGCCCCAGCATTTT.

Comment on this clone: The germline gene is not matched at one end of the junction; a read error may be the cause. The chain employs TRBV10-2 and TRBJ2-3; 10 bases map to TRBD2. CDR1 is WSHSY and CDR2 is SAAADI in the germline V gene. The CDR3 contains 19 residues. The DNA for the CDR3 is TGCGCCAGCATTGAGGCTAGCGGGGGTGGAAGGTCTAGCACAGATACGCAGTATTTT. It encodes CASIEASGGGRSSTDTQYF.

This rearrangement joins TRBV11-3 to TRBJ2-5, with 8 bases lining up with TRBD1. From germline, CDR1 is SGHNT and CDR2 YENEEA. Trimming cost V 5 bases and J 4 bases; bases outside gene matches: 9. CDR3 length equals 15 residues. The CDR3 region is CASSTGQGKGETQYF. Here the CDR3 DNA reads TGTGCCAGCAGCACCGGACAGGGTAAAGGAGAGACCCAGTACTTC.